A selection of T cell receptor beta chains follows, all from one sample in a study of blood T cell repertoires in COVID-19. Clones were sequenced by immunoSEQ multiplex PCR, and TCRdb holds only the in-frame ones, with some missing. The sample yields under 500,000 clones, more than 85% seen once. The sequenced material came from peripheral blood. These receptors were taken from a woman aged 25 to 39 with acute or convalescent COVID-19. CDR3s include the opening cysteine and the closing phenylalanine or tryptophan. A D gene is named only where the DNA matches it firmly. Expanded clones are given a class, and other clones once, few, many or no size at all.

j_gene,abundance,v_gene,d_gene,CDR3nt,CDR3aa
TRBJ2-3,-,TRBV27,TRBD2,TGTGCCAGCAGTTTGGCTAGCGGCCTCCTATCGGATACGCAGTATTTT,CASSLASGLLSDTQYF
TRBJ2-5,-,TRBV11-2,-,TGTGCCAGCAGCTTAGCCGTTCAAGAGACCCAGTACTTC,CASSLAVQETQYF
TRBJ2-7,-,TRBV5-6,-,TGTGCCAGCAGCCTGTACCCGGGAAAAAGGTCCTACGAGCAGTACTTC,CASSLYPGKRSYEQYF
TRBJ1-4,-,TRBV5-5,-,TGTGCCAGCACGACTACGGGGGCAACTAATGAAAAACTGTTTTTT,CASTTTGATNEKLFF
TRBJ1-5,-,TRBV5-5,-,TGTGCCAGCAGCCTTGAGGGTTATAGCAATCAGCCCCAGCATTTT,CASSLEGYSNQPQHF
TRBJ2-7,-,TRBV6-5,-,TGTGCCAGCAGAACGGGGGACGATTACTACGAGCAGTACTTC,CASRTGDDYYEQYF
TRBJ1-1,-,TRBV29-1,-,TGCAGCGTTGGCTCCCTCCTCAGGGACACTGAAGCTTTCTTT,CSVGSLLRDTEAFF
TRBJ1-2,-,TRBV20-1,TRBD1,TGCAGTGCTAGTCCGGGACAGGGGAAGGGCTACACCTTC,CSASPGQGKGYTF
TRBJ1-2,-,TRBV6-5,-,TGTGCCAGCAGTTACGCACCCAGAACCCACACCTTC,CASSYAPRTHTF
TRBJ1-4,-,TRBV2,TRBD1,TGTGCCAGCAGCGGACAGGGTCCTAATGAAAAACTGTTTTTT,CASSGQGPNEKLFF
TRBJ2-7,once,TRBV5-1,TRBD1,TGCGCCAGCAGCCCCTACCCACAGGGGAACGACTACGAGCAGTACTTC,CASSPYPQGNDYEQYF
TRBJ1-2,-,TRBV9,TRBD1,TGTGCCAGCAGCAAGGGACAGTCAGCTAACTATGGCTACACCTTC,CASSKGQSANYGYTF
TRBJ2-2,few,TRBV19,TRBD2,TGTGCCAGTAGGCCCACTAGCGTAGGCACCGGGGAGCTGTTTTTT,CASRPTSVGTGELFF
TRBJ1-2,-,TRBV30,-,TGTGCCTGGAAGAACCCAGGTAGTGGCTACACCTTC,CAWKNPGSGYTF
TRBJ2-5,-,TRBV19,-,TGTGCCACCAGGGTCTGGGAGACCCAGTACTTC,CATRVWETQYF
TRBJ2-2,-,TRBV10-2,-,TGCGCCAGCAGTCCCGGTAGTTTCGACACCGGGGAGCTGTTTTTT,CASSPGSFDTGELFF
TRBJ2-7,-,TRBV6-5,TRBD2,TGTGCCACATCGGGGCTAGCGGGCTCCTACGAGCAGTACTTC,CATSGLAGSYEQYF